A single sample is the source of the 7 T cell receptor beta chains below, sequenced in a study of blood T cell repertoires in COVID-19. Some clones are missing from TCRdb's copy, which holds only in-frame ones; the method was immunoSEQ multiplex PCR. The sample has roughly 190,000 clones; about 87% are singletons. Sequencing was done on a sample of peripheral blood. The receptors shown here come from a man aged 18 to 29 with active or convalescent COVID-19.

There are a few counts of this clone. The same CDR3 also results from other DNA sequences found in this sample. The chain joins TRBV7-9 to TRBJ1-4; a possible D gene is TRBD1 (5 bases). There are 14 residues in the CDR3. Germline-derived CDR1 and CDR2 are SEHNR and FQNEAQ (reference sequence). V lost 0 bases to trimming and J lost 8 bases, with 10 bases between them. This CDR3 reads CASSLARQGEKLFF. As DNA, the CDR3 is TGTGCCAGCAGCTTAGCGCGCCAGGGAGAAAAACTGTTTTTT.

The chain employs TRBV12-3 or TRBV12-4 and TRBJ2-7; no clear D. This CDR3 is built from 13 residues. Trimming stripped 4 bases from V and 3 bases from J, with 10 bases between. The CDR3 is CASSSTTDYEQYF. Here the CDR3 DNA reads TGTGCCAGCAGTTCAACAACAGACTACGAGCAGTACTTC.

V gene TRBV2 combines with J gene TRBJ2-3, with 8 bases that match TRBD2. Germline CDR1 reads SNHLY; CDR2 reads FYNNEI. This CDR3 spans 20 amino acids. Trimming at V came to 1 base and at J to 0 bases, leaving 15 bases not matched to a gene. CDR3 bases: TGTGCCAGCAGTGAAGGCTCCCCCATCGGGAGGGGATTAAGCACAGATACGCAGTATTTT. It translates to CASSEGSPIGRGLSTDTQYF.

This clone was counted once. With a far larger clone one base away, a read error is the likely cause. The J gene is TRBJ1-1, the V gene TRBV27; no reliable D call. From germline, CDR1 is MNHEY and CDR2 SMNVEV (reference sequence). The CDR3 totals 13 residues. V lost 3 bases and J lost 1, with 6 bases in between. The CDR3, as DNA: TGTGCCAGCAGTTTCGCAGGGAACACTGAAGCTTTCTTT. This encodes CASSFAGNTEAFF.

This chain connects TRBV2 to TRBJ2-4, with TRBD2 identical over 11 bases. CDR1 is SNHLY and CDR2 is FYNNEI in the germline V gene. The CDR3 sequence is 17 residues long. The J segment lost 0 bases and the V segment lost 8 bases, leaving 9 bases of the junction unmatched. The CDR3 loop is CASGTSGGDLAKNIQYF. CDR3 DNA: TGTGCCAGCGGTACTAGCGGGGGCGATCTAGCCAAAAACATTCAGTACTTC. The full variable domain, rest sourced from reference TRBV2 and TRBJ2-4, is EPEVTQTPSHQVTQMGQEVILRCVPISNHLYFYWYRQILGQKVEFLVSFYNNEISEKSEIFDDQFSVERPDGSNFTLKIRSTKLEDSAMYFCASGTSGGDLAKNIQYFGAGTRLSVL.

CDR3 bases: TGTGCCAGCAGTCCAGGGACAGCGGAAGCTTTCTTT. It codes for CASSPGTAEAFF. V is TRBV12-3 or TRBV12-4 and J is TRBJ1-1; TRBD1 matches at 7 bases. The CDR3 covers 12 residues. The V gene end was trimmed by 5 bases and the J gene end by 8 bases; junction bases not matched to a gene: 5.

The count of this clone is one. The chain links TRBV25-1 to TRBJ2-2, with a possible D match to TRBD1 (6 bases). Germline V gives CDR1 MGHDK, CDR2 SYGVNS. CDR3 length equals 14 residues. V dropped 4 bases and J dropped 7 bases, with 13 bases sitting between them. The CDR3 sequence is CASSAPGVSGELFF. The CDR3 coding sequence is TGTGCCAGCAGTGCGCCAGGGGTTAGCGGGGAGCTGTTTTTT.